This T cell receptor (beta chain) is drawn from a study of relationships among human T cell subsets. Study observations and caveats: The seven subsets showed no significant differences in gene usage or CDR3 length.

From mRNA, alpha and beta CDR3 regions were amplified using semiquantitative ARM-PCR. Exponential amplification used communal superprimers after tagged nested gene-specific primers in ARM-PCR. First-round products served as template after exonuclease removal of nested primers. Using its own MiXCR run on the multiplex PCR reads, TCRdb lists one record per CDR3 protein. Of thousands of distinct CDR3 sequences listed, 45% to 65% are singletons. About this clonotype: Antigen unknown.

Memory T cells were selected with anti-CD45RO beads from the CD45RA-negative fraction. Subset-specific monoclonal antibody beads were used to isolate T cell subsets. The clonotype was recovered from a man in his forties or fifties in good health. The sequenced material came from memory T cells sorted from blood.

Here the CDR3 reads CASSGQGAGTEAFF. CDR3 DNA: TGTGCCAGCAGTGGACAGGGGGCCGGCACTGAAGCTTTCTTT. The chain combines TRBV6-1 with TRBJ1-1; 10 nucleotides align to TRBD1. V lost 4 bases, J lost 4 bases, and 3 bases stayed unmatched. Germline CDR1 and CDR2: MNHNS and SASEGT. The CDR3 covers 14 residues.